The 5 T cell receptor beta chains below come from one sample, sequenced in a study of T cell clonality in common variable immunodeficiency. Study results and caveats: In common variable immunodeficiency, TCR beta chains reportedly carried fewer deletions and N-nucleotide insertions.

Which antigens these TCRs recognize remains unknown. Profiling relied on immunoSEQ multiplex PCR, and the TCRdb table lists in-frame clones only, not all of them. The data show roughly 32,000 clones, with none appearing a single time. The specimen was peripheral blood mononuclear cells. Every receptor here comes from a human donor with common variable immunodeficiency.

This clone came up a few times. The CDR3 goes on 3 residues after the read ends, and that part is filled in from the germline J gene. The genes are TRBV6-8 and TRBJ2-7; TRBD1 agrees at 11 bases. Germline loops: CDR1 MNHGY, CDR2 SAAAGT. The V segment lost 6 bases and the J segment 5 bases; nucleotides outside the gene matches: 3. The CDR3 loop spans 13 amino acids. This chain's CDR3 is CASRRTGGHEQYF. The CDR3 DNA, read in part, is TGTGCCAGCAGGAGGACAGGGGGCCACGAG.

This clone appeared many times. The DNA ends 3 residues before the CDR3 does, and the rest of the CDR3 is filled in from the germline J gene. This chain joins TRBV20-1 and TRBJ1-2; maybe TRBD1 (5 bases). Deletions cut 6 bases from V and 7 bases from J, with 12 bases between. The CDR3 covers 11 residues. Per germline, CDR1 DFQATT and CDR2 SNEGSKA (reference sequence). The part of the CDR3 DNA that was read is TGCAGTGCGAGGGGTTCTGGTGGC. Encoded protein: CSARGSGG. The whole CDR3 is CSARGSGGYTF.

A few counts support this clone. The read is 3 residues too short to cover the CDR3 end, so that end is filled in from the germline J gene. The rearrangement joins TRBV2 to TRBJ2-7; tentative D call: TRBD1 (6 bases). This CDR3 region has 14 residues. Germline V gene data show CDR1 as SNHLY and CDR2 as FYNNEI. With 2 bases removed from V and 5 bases from J, the gap between germline ends came to 13 bases. CDR3 bases read: TGTGCCAGCAGTGAACTAAGGGGGAGCAACGAG. Its protein is CASSELRGSNE. The entire CDR3 is CASSELRGSNEQYF.

This clone was seen ten or more times. The sequenced fragment ends 3 residues before the CDR3 boundary, so the rest is inferred from the germline J gene. V usage is TRBV7-9 and J usage is TRBJ1-1; possibly TRBD1 for D (6 bases). The V gene's germline CDR1 is SEHNR and CDR2 FQNEAQ (reference sequence). This CDR3 is 11 amino acids long. The CDR3 DNA, read in part, is TGTGCCAGCAGCCGCGACAGGGAA. This translates into CASSRDRE. The full CDR3 reads CASSRDREAFF.

This clone has ten or more counts. The CDR3 goes on 3 residues after the read ends, and that part is filled in from the germline J gene. The chain couples TRBV19 to TRBJ1-4; D is possibly TRBD1 (5 bases). This CDR3 has 14 residues. From germline, CDR1 is LNHDA and CDR2 SQIVND (reference sequence). V lost 2 bases to trimming and J lost 5 bases, with 9 bases between them. CDR3 residues: CASSISGGNEKLFF. Partial CDR3 DNA: TGTGCCAGTAGTATATCCGGGGGGAATGAAAAA.